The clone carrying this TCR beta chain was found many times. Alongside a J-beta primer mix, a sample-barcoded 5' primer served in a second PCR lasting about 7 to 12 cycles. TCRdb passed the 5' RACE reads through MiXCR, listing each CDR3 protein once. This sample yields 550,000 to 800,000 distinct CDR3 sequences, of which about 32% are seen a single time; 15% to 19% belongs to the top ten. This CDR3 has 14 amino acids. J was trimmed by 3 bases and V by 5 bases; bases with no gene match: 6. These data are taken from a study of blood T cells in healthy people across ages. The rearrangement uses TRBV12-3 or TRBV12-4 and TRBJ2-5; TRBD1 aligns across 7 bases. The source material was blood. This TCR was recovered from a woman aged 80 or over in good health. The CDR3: CASSDRDFKETQYF. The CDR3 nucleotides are TGTGCCAGCAGTGACAGGGATTTTAAAGAGACCCAGTACTTC.